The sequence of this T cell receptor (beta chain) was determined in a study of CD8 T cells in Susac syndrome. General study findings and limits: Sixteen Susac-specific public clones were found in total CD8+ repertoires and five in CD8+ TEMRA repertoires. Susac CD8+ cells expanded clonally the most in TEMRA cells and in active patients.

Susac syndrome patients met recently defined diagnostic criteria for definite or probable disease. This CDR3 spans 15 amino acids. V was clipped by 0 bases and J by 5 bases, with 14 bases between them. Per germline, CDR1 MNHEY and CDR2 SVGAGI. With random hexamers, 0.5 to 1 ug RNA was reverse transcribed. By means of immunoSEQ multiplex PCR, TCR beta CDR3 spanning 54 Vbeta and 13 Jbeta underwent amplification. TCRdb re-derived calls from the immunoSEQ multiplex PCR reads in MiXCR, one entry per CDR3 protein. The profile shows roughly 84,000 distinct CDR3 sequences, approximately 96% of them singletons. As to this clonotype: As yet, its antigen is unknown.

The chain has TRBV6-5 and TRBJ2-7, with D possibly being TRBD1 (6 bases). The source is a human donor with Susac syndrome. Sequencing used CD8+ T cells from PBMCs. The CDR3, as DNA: TGTGCCAGCAGTTACTCGAACGCAGGGGATCACGAGCAGTACTTC. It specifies CASSYSNAGDHEQYF.